This T cell receptor (beta chain) originates from a study of blood T cell repertoires in COVID-19. Turning to the study itself: COVID-19 samples collected from the United States, Italy and Spain covered acute and convalescent phases. The cDNA or gDNA used as material had been derived from T cells, B-cell-depleted T cells, or PBMCs.

The trim removed 0 bases at V and 2 bases at J, leaving 7 bases unmatched. This CDR3 is 16 amino acids long. From germline, CDR1 is SGDLS and CDR2 YYNGEE. Authors' data handling: How many nucleated cells were present was estimated from reference gene primer amplification. TCRdb's copy holds only in-frame clones and misses some; the assay was immunoSEQ multiplex PCR. V and J calls and clone size are as listed in that table; D and trimming were resolved from the DNA. This sample has under 200,000 clones, with about four fifths found just once. The gene calls are TRBV9 and TRBJ2-7; TRBD2 aligns across 8 bases. Sequenced input: peripheral blood. This clonotype originated in a woman in her 70s who had recovered from COVID-19. The CDR3: CASSVGGGQGTYEQYF. The CDR3 DNA is TGTGCCAGCAGCGTAGGCGGGGGGCAGGGGACCTACGAGCAGTACTTC.